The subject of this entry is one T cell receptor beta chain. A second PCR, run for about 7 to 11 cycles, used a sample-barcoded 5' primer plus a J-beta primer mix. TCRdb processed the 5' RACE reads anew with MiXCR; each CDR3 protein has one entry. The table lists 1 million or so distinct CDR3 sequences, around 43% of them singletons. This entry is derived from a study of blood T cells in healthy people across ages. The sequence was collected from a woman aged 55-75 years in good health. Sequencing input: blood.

The CDR3 nucleotides read TGCAGCTCTCGACTAGCGGACAATGAGCAGTTCTTC. Its translation: CSSRLADNEQFF. This rearrangement joins TRBV29-1 to TRBJ2-1; 9 nucleotides agree with TRBD2. The trim removed 8 bases at V and 5 bases at J, leaving 4 bases unmatched. The germline V gene has CDR1 SQVTM and CDR2 ANQGSEA. This CDR3 region has 12 residues.